The 26 T cell receptor beta chains listed next were all sequenced from one sample in a study of blood T cell repertoires in COVID-19. Assay: immunoSEQ multiplex PCR; the TCRdb copy retains only in-frame clones and omits some. The sample lists roughly 200,000 clones, around 87% seen once, with about 0.66% in the top ten. Sequencing was performed on peripheral blood. The receptor set was obtained from a man aged 45-65 years with acute or convalescent COVID-19.

The chain combines TRBV7-9 with TRBJ1-1; D uncertain. This CDR3 is 16 amino acids long. Trimming pared 4 bases from V and 1 base from J, leaving 16 bases between. The germline V gene has CDR1 SEHNR and CDR2 FQNEAQ (reference sequence). For the CDR3, the DNA is TGTGCCAGCAGCTCAACTTGGGTGGGGAGGAACACTGAAGCTTTCTTT. Translating gives CASSSTWVGRNTEAFF.

The V gene is TRBV28, the J gene TRBJ2-7; 10 positions match TRBD2. The CDR3 spans 14 residues. V shed 7 bases and J 2 bases; nucleotides not matched to a gene: 5. Germline V lookup: CDR1 MDHEN, CDR2 SYDVKM. CDR3 residues: CASTNLAGAYEQYF. CDR3 coding DNA: TGTGCCAGCACCAATCTAGCGGGAGCCTACGAGCAGTACTTC.

The genes are TRBV9 and TRBJ2-4, with TRBD1 identical over 7 bases. CDR1 SGDLS and CDR2 YYNGEE come from the germline V gene. V was clipped by 3 bases and J by 6 bases; unmatched bases: 9. The CDR3 totals 15 residues. The CDR3 loop reads CASSELQGLGNIQYF. CDR3 coding DNA: TGTGCCAGCAGCGAACTACAGGGGCTGGGAAACATTCAGTACTTC.

This clone occurred once. This chain joins TRBV13 and TRBJ2-3; 14 bases line up with TRBD2. CDR3 size: 21 residues. V trimming: 5 bases; J trimming: 0 bases; junction bases outside the gene matches: 16. Germline V gene lookup returns CDR1 PRHDT and CDR2 FYEKMQ (reference sequence). CDR3 sequence (DNA): TGTGCCAGCAGCATGTGGCCCGGGACTAGCGGGGGCGAGACTAGCACAGATACGCAGTATTTT. This codes for CASSMWPGTSGGETSTDTQYF.

The chain uses TRBV5-6 and TRBJ2-1, with 13 bases lining up with TRBD2. CDR1 is SGHDT, CDR2 YYEEEE, per germline. CDR3 size: 17 residues. V shed 4 bases, J shed 3 bases, and the junction held 7 bases outside the gene matches. The CDR3 reads CASSPRLAGGNYNEQFF. CDR3 nucleotide sequence: TGTGCCAGCAGCCCTCGACTAGCGGGGGGCAACTACAATGAGCAGTTCTTC.

The count of this clone is one. Here the CDR3 reads CASSPSGNEKLFF. The CDR3 DNA sequence: TGTGCCAGCTCACCGAGCGGAAATGAAAAACTGTTTTTT. The chain has TRBV18 and TRBJ1-4; D remains ambiguous. The CDR3 has 13 amino acids. The germline V and J ends were trimmed by 3 bases and 5 bases, with 7 bases remaining between them. Germline assignment: CDR1 KGHSH and CDR2 LQKENI.

The chain recombines TRBV7-2 with TRBJ2-5; a weak D match, TRBD2 (5 bases). There are 14 residues in the CDR3. The V gene lost 4 bases and the J gene lost 5 bases, with 14 bases spanning the gap. Germline lookup yields CDR1 SGHTA and CDR2 FQGNSA. CDR3 region: CASSSSGIGETQYF. CDR3 nucleotide sequence: TGTGCCAGCAGCTCCTCCGGGATAGGGGAGACCCAGTACTTC. The full variable domain, completed using reference TRBV7-2 and TRBJ2-5, is GAGVSQSPSNKVTEKGKDVELRCDPISGHTALYWYRQSLGQGLEFLIYFQGNSAPDKSGLPSDRFSAERTGGSVSTLTIQRTQQEDSAVYLCASSSSGIGETQYFGPGTRLLVL.

V gene TRBV2 combines with J gene TRBJ2-7, with a tentative D call TRBD2 (6 bases). CDR3 length: 14 amino acids. Per germline, CDR1 SNHLY and CDR2 FYNNEI. The V end was cut by 4 bases, the J end by 2 bases, with 12 bases between. CDR3 DNA sequence: TGTGCCAGCAGTGCGGGCGGGACGGCCTACGAGCAGTACTTC. It codes for CASSAGGTAYEQYF.

The chain carries TRBV28 and TRBJ1-6; 9 nucleotides align to TRBD1. CDR3 length: 14 residues. The germline gives CDR1 MDHEN, CDR2 SYDVKM. J gave up 13 bases and V 3 bases, and 7 bases lay outside the gene matches. This CDR3 is CASSLVQGAFPLHF. The CDR3 DNA is TGTGCCAGCAGTTTGGTACAGGGGGCCTTCCCCCTCCACTTT.

A single count supports this clone. At the DNA level, this CDR3 is encoded by other sequences in the same sample as well. V gene TRBV11-2 combines with J gene TRBJ2-7; 7 bases align to TRBD2. The V gene end was trimmed by 3 bases and the J gene end by 2 bases; junction bases not matched to a gene: 4. Looked up from germline, CDR1 is SGHAT and CDR2 is FQNNGV. This CDR3 is 14 amino acids long. The CDR3 coding sequence is TGTGCCAGCAGCTTGGGGGGAGGGACCTACGAGCAGTACTTC. Its protein is CASSLGGGTYEQYF.

This clone was seen a few times. The V call is TRBV27, the J call TRBJ1-2; D may be TRBD1 (6 bases). Trimming shortened V by 0 bases and J by 11 bases, and 19 bases separated the two germline ends. This CDR3 is 15 amino acids long. Germline CDR1 and CDR2: MNHEY and SMNVEV (reference sequence). The DNA for the CDR3 is TGTGCCAGCAGTTTATCGAGAGGCAGGGGAATAGGTTACACCTTC. It is translated as CASSLSRGRGIGYTF.

J is TRBJ1-5 and V is TRBV7-2; 7 bases fit TRBD1. CDR3 length equals 15 residues. With V trimmed by 0 bases and J by 6 bases, 5 bases remained unmatched. CDR1 and CDR2 (germline): SGHTA, FQGNSA. In nucleotides, the CDR3 is TGTGCCAGCAGCTTAGCCTACAGGGGTGTTCAGCCCCAGCATTTT. This codes for CASSLAYRGVQPQHF.

The rearrangement uses TRBV6-6 and TRBJ2-1, with 10 positions matching TRBD2. Per germline, CDR1 MNHNY and CDR2 SVGAGI (reference sequence). The CDR3 has 14 amino acids. With 6 bases clipped from V and 6 bases from J, the junction kept 5 bases outside the gene matches. CDR3 sequence: CASSRSGGANEQFF. CDR3 DNA: TGTGCCAGCAGCAGGAGCGGGGGGGCCAATGAGCAGTTCTTC.

V usage is TRBV5-1 and J usage is TRBJ1-1; 8 nucleotides align to TRBD1. The CDR3 sequence is 17 residues long. Germline V lookup: CDR1 SGHRS, CDR2 YFSETQ. Germline trimming cut 1 base from V and 5 bases from J; bases unmatched to any gene: 13. In DNA, the CDR3 is TGCGCCAGCAGCTTGCAGGGTGCACAGGGGGGTGATACTGAAGCTTTCTTT. Amino acids: CASSLQGAQGGDTEAFF.

The rearrangement uses TRBV12-3 or TRBV12-4 and TRBJ1-2; D gene uncertain. The germline V and J ends were trimmed by 3 bases and 8 bases, with 7 bases remaining between them. The CDR3 is made up of 11 amino acids. CDR3 sequence reads: CASSLTRGYTF. CDR3 nucleotides: TGTGCCAGCAGTTTGACTCGGGGCTACACCTTC.

The rearrangement links TRBV5-5 to TRBJ2-5; possibly TRBD2 for D (7 bases). The CDR3 has 15 residues. In germline, CDR1 is SGHKS, CDR2 YYEKEE (reference sequence). V shed 5 bases and J shed 5 bases, with 19 bases lying between them. The CDR3 reads CASRLISGGAETQYF. The CDR3 DNA is TGTGCCAGCAGGCTGATCTCGGGGGGCGCCGAGACCCAGTACTTC.

The chain carries TRBV5-4 and TRBJ1-3; 7 bases line up with TRBD1. After removal of 2 bases from V and 3 bases from J, the junction contained 2 bases not matched to a gene. The CDR3 is 14 amino acids. The germline gives CDR1 SGHNT, CDR2 YYREEE (reference sequence). Here the CDR3 reads CASSFRDSGNTIYF. The CDR3 nucleotides are TGTGCCAGCAGCTTCCGGGACAGTGGAAACACCATATATTTT.

V usage is TRBV3-1 (or the pseudogene TRBV3-2) and J usage is TRBJ2-7; D call uncertain. Trimming shortened V by 1 base and J by 5 bases, and 3 bases separated the two germline ends. Germline CDR1 and CDR2: LGHDT and YNNKEL (reference sequence). The CDR3 consists of 11 residues. For the CDR3, the DNA is TGTGCCAGCAGCCAAGTCAACGAGCAGTACTTC. It yields the protein CASSQVNEQYF.

V gene TRBV5-1 combines with J gene TRBJ1-1; D is unclear. The CDR3 has 14 residues. CDR1 and CDR2 from the germline V gene are SGHRS and YFSETQ. The germline V and J ends were trimmed by 0 bases and 10 bases, with 16 bases remaining between them. This CDR3 reads CASSLEGRQGRAFF. The CDR3 DNA sequence: TGCGCCAGCAGCTTGGAGGGCCGACAAGGGAGAGCTTTCTTT.

The chain is built from TRBV24-1 and TRBJ1-5, with TRBD1 as a possible D gene (6 bases). Germline assignment: CDR1 KGHDR and CDR2 SFDVKD. CDR3 length equals 13 residues. Trimming cost V 7 bases and J 5 bases, with 11 bases left between them. CDR3 nucleotide sequence: TGTGCCACCAGCATGACAGGTTATCAGCCCCAGCATTTT. As protein: CATSMTGYQPQHF.

The gene calls are TRBV19 and TRBJ2-5; 14 nucleotides agree with TRBD2. The CDR3 extends over 16 amino acids. In germline, CDR1 is LNHDA, CDR2 SQIVND (reference sequence). With 4 bases clipped from V and 2 bases from J, the junction kept 3 bases outside the gene matches. The CDR3 loop reads CASSTRLAGGQETQYF. The CDR3 nucleotides read TGTGCCAGTAGTACCCGACTAGCGGGGGGGCAAGAGACCCAGTACTTC.

V gene TRBV3-1 (or the pseudogene TRBV3-2) combines with J gene TRBJ2-3; 9 bases map to TRBD2. Germline V lookup: CDR1 LGHDT, CDR2 YNNKEL (reference sequence). The CDR3 has 17 amino acids. V lost 3 bases and J lost 2; bases outside the gene matches: 9. Here the CDR3 DNA reads TGTGCCAGCAGCCAGGAGCTGACTAGCGGAATCACAGATACGCAGTATTTT. As protein: CASSQELTSGITDTQYF.

The rearrangement links TRBV28 to TRBJ1-1, with 8 positions matching TRBD1. Per the germline V gene, CDR1 is MDHEN and CDR2 is SYDVKM. With V trimmed by 6 bases and J by 5 bases, 8 bases remained unmatched. This CDR3 comprises 14 residues. CDR3 protein: CASSYKQGGTEAFF. CDR3 coding DNA: TGTGCCAGCAGCTACAAACAGGGGGGGACTGAAGCTTTCTTT.

CDR3 sequence: CARSPDRDSVSNYEQYV. The CDR3 nucleotides are TGTGCCAGAAGCCCGGACCGGGACAGCGTGTCTAACTACGAGCAGTACGTC. J is TRBJ2-7 and V is TRBV5-3, with 7 bases identical to TRBD1. TRBV5-3 is an ORF for which the function is uncertain. The CDR3 totals 17 residues. V gave up 4 bases and J gave up 3 bases; unmatched junction bases: 16.

This sequence joins TRBV7-8 and TRBJ2-2; D is undetermined. Trimming stripped 2 bases from V and 2 bases from J, with 9 bases between. The germline V gene encodes CDR1 SGHVS and CDR2 FQNEAQ. The CDR3 is 15 residues long. In DNA form, the CDR3 reads TGTGCCAGCAGCTTATGGCTTACAAACACCGGGGAGCTGTTTTTT. It translates to CASSLWLTNTGELFF.

This chain uses TRBV7-9 with TRBJ2-5; TRBD1 aligns across 9 bases. Germline V gives CDR1 SEHNR, CDR2 FQNEAQ (reference sequence). CDR3 length: 14 residues. V shed 7 bases, J shed 2 bases, and the junction held 5 bases outside the gene matches. DNA of the CDR3: TGTGCCAGCACCGGGACAGGGAGGCAAGAGACCCAGTACTTC. Its translation: CASTGTGRQETQYF.